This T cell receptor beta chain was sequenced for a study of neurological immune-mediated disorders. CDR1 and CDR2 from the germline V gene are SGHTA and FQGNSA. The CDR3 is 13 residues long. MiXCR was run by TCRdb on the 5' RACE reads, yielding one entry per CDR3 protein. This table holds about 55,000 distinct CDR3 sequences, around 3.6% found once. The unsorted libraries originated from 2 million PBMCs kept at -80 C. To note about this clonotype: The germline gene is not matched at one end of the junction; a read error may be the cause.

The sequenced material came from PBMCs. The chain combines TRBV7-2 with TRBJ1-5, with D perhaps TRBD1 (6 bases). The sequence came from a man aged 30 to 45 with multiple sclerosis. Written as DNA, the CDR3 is TGTGCCAGCAGCTTAACAGGGATCCAGCCCCAGAATTTT. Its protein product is CASSLTGIQPQNF.